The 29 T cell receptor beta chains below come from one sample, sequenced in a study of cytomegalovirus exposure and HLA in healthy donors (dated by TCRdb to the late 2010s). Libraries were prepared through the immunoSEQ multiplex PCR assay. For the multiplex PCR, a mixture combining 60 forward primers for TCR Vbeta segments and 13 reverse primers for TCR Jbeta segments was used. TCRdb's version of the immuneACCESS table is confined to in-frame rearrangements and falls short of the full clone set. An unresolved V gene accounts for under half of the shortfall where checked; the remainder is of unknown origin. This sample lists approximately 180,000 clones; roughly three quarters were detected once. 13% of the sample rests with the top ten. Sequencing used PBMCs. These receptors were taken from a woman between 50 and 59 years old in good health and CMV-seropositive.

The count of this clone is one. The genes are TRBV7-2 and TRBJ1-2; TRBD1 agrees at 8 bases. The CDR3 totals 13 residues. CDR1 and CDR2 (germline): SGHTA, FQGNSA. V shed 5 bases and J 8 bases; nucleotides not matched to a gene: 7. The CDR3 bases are TGTGCCAGCAGCCCTCAGGGGGCGCGGGGCTACACCTTC. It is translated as CASSPQGARGYTF.

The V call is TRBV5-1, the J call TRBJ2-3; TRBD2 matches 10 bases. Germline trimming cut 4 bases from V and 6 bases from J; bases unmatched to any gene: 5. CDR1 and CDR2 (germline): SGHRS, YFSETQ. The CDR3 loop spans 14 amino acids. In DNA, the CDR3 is TGCGCCAGCAGCCGGGATAGCGGGGGGGATACGCAGTATTTT. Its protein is CASSRDSGGDTQYF. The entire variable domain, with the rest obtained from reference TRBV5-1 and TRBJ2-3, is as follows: KAGVTQTPRYLIKTRGQQVTLSCSPISGHRSVSWYQQTPGQGLQFLFEYFSETQRNKGNFPGRFSGRQFSNSRSEMNVSTLELGDSALYLCASSRDSGGDTQYFGPGTRLTVL.

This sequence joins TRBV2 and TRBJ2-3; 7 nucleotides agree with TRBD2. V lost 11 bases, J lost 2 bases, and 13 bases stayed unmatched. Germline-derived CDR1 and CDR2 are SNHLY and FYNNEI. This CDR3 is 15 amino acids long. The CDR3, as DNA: TGTGCCGACACCGGGGGGATAGCCTTCACAGATACGCAGTATTTT. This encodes CADTGGIAFTDTQYF.

This chain's CDR3 is CASSRGTTDTQYF. In nucleotides, the CDR3 is TGTGCCAGCAGTCGGGGGACGACAGATACGCAGTATTTT. The rearrangement uses TRBV6-4 and TRBJ2-3; D may be TRBD2 (6 bases). V was trimmed by 5 bases and J by 3 bases, leaving 9 bases between them. CDR1 and CDR2 (germline): MRHNA, SNTAGT. The CDR3 consists of 13 residues.

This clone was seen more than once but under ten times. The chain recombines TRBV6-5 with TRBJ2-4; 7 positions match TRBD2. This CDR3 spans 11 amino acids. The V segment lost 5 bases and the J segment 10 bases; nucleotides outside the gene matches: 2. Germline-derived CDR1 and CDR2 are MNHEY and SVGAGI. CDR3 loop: CASSGEGIQYF. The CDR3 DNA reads TGTGCCAGCAGTGGGGAGGGGATTCAGTACTTC.

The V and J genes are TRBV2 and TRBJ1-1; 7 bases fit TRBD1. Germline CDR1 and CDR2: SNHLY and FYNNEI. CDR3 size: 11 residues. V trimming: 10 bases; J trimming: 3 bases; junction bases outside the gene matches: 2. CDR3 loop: CATQGDTEAFF. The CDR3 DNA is TGTGCCACCCAGGGGGACACTGAAGCTTTCTTT.

The CDR3 nucleotides are TGTGCCAGCAGTTTGGAGGCGGCTCTAGCCAAAAACATTCAGTACTTC. Protein sequence: CASSLEAALAKNIQYF. The chain joins TRBV27 to TRBJ2-4, with D perhaps TRBD2 (5 bases). Germline CDR1 MNHEY, CDR2 SMNVEV (reference sequence). There are 16 residues in the CDR3. Trimming took 3 bases from V and 0 from J, leaving 12 bases between them.

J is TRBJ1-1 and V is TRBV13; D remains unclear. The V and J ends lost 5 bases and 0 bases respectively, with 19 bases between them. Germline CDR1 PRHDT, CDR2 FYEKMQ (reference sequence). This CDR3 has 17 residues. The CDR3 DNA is TGTGCCAGCAGCCAGCGAGAGTATGGAGGACTGAACACTGAAGCTTTCTTT. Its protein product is CASSQREYGGLNTEAFF.

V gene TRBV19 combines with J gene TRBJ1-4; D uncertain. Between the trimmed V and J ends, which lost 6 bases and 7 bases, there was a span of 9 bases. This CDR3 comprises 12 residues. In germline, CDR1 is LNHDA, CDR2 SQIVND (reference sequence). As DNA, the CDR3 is TGTGCCAGTAGCCCCAATGTTGAAAAACTGTTTTTT. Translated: CASSPNVEKLFF.

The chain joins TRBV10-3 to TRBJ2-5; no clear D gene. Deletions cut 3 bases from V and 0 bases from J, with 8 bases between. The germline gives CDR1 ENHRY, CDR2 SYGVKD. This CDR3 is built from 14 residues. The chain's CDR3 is CAISDWAHQETQYF. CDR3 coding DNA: TGTGCCATCAGTGATTGGGCCCACCAAGAGACCCAGTACTTC.

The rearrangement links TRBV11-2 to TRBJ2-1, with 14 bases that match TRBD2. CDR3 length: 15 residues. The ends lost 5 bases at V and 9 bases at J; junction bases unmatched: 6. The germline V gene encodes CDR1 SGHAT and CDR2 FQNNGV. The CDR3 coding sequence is TGTGCCAGCAGCGGGGGACTAGCGGGGGCAACTGAGCAGTTCTTC. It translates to CASSGGLAGATEQFF.

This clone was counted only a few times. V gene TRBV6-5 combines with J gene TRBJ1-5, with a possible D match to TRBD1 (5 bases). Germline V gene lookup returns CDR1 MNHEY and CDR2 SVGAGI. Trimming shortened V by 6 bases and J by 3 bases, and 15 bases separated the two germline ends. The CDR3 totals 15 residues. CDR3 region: CASRRNGQSNQPQHF. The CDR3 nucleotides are TGTGCCAGCAGACGAAATGGACAATCCAATCAGCCCCAGCATTTT.

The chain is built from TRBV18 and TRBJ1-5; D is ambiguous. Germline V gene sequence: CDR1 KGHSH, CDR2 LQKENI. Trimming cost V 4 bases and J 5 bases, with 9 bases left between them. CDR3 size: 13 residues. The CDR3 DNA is TGTGCCAGCTCACGCGATCCGTATCAGCCCCAGCATTTT. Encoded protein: CASSRDPYQPQHF.

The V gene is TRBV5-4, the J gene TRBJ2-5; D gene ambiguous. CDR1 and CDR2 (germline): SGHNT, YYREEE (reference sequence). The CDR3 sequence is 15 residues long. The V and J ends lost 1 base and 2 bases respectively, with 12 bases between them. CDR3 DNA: TGTGCCAGCAGCTTGTCCACCTTTACACAAGAGACCCAGTACTTC. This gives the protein CASSLSTFTQETQYF.

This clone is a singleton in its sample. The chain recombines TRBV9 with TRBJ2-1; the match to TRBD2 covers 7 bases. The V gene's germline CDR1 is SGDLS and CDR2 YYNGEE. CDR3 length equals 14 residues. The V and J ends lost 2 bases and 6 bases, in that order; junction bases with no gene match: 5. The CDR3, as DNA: TGTGCCAGCAGCGTTGGCGGGGGAATCAATGAGCAGTTCTTC. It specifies CASSVGGGINEQFF.

CDR3 loop: CASSSGTLGYEQYF. The CDR3 DNA reads TGTGCCAGCAGTTCCGGGACTCTCGGCTACGAGCAGTACTTC. The V gene is TRBV27, the J gene TRBJ2-7; weak D call: TRBD2 (6 bases). V gave up 4 bases and J gave up 3 bases, with 13 bases separating them. From germline, CDR1 is MNHEY and CDR2 SMNVEV (reference sequence). The CDR3 covers 14 residues.

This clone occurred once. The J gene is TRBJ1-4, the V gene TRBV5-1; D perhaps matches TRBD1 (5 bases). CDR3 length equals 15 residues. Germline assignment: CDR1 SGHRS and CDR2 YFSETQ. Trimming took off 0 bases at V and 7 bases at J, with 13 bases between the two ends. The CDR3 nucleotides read TGCGCCAGCAGCTTGGGAGGGGAGGGGAGTGAAAAACTGTTTTTT. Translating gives CASSLGGEGSEKLFF.

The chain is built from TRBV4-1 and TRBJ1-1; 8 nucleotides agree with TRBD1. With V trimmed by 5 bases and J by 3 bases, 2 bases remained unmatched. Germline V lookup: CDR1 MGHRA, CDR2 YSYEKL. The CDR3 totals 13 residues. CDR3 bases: TGCGCCAGCAGCGTACAGGGGGACACTGAAGCTTTCTTT. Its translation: CASSVQGDTEAFF.

CDR3 in amino acids: CASSETPRGTQYF. CDR3 bases: TGTGCCAGCAGCGAGACCCCGCGAGGGACCCAGTACTTC. The V gene is TRBV2, the J gene TRBJ2-5; D unclear. The CDR3 runs to 13 residues. The germline CDR1 and CDR2 sequences are SNHLY and FYNNEI. V was trimmed by 6 bases and J by 7 bases, leaving 15 bases between them.

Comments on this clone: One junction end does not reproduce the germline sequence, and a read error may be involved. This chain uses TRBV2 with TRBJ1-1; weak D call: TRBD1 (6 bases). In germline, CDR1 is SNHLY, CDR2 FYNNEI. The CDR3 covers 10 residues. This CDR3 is CASGRDKNYF. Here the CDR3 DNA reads TGTGCCAGCGGCCGGGACAAGAATTACTTT.

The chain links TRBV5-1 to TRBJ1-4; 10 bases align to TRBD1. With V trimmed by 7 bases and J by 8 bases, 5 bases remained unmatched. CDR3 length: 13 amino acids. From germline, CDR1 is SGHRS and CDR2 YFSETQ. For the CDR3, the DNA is TGCGCCAGCCGCGGGACAGGGGAAGAAAAACTGTTTTTT. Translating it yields CASRGTGEEKLFF.

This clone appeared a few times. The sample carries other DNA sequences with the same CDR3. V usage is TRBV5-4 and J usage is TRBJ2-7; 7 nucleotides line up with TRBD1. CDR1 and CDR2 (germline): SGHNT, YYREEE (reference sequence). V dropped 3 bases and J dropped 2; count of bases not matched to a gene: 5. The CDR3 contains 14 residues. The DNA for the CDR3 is TGTGCCAGCAGCTCCCGGACAGGAGCCTACGAGCAGTACTTC. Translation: CASSSRTGAYEQYF.

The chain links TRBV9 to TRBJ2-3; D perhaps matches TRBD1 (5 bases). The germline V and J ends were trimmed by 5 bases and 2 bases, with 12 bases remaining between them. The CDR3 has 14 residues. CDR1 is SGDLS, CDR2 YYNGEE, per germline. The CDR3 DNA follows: TGTGCCAGCAGTGTCGACAGTTTCACAGATACGCAGTATTTT. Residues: CASSVDSFTDTQYF.

DNA of the CDR3: TGCGCCAGCAGCTTGGAGGCTCGACACCCTACCTCCTATAATTCACCCCTCCACTTT. It translates to CASSLEARHPTSYNSPLHF. This chain uses TRBV5-1 with TRBJ1-6; D not certain. The germline V gene has CDR1 SGHRS and CDR2 YFSETQ. Trimming pared 0 bases from V and 0 bases from J, leaving 16 bases between. CDR3 length: 19 amino acids.

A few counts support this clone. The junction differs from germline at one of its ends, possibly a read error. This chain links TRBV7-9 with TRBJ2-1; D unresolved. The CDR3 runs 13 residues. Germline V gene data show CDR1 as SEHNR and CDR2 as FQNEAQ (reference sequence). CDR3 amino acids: CSSRGWFHNEQFF. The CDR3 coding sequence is TGTTCCAGCCGAGGATGGTTCCACAATGAGCAGTTCTTC.

The CDR3 DNA reads TGCGCCAGCAGCTTAAACACACAGGATCAGGAGACCCAGTACTTC. Encoded protein: CASSLNTQDQETQYF. V gene TRBV5-1 combines with J gene TRBJ2-5, with D tentatively TRBD1 (5 bases). Trimming left V 2 bases short and J 5 bases short, with 16 bases between. In germline, CDR1 is SGHRS, CDR2 YFSETQ. The CDR3 extends over 15 amino acids.

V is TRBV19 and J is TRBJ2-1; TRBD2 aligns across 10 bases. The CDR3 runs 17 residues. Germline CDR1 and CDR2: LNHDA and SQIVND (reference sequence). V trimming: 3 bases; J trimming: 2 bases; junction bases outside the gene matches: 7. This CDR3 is CASSIRIAGGAYNEQFF. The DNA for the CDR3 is TGTGCCAGTAGTATTAGAATAGCGGGGGGAGCCTACAATGAGCAGTTCTTC.

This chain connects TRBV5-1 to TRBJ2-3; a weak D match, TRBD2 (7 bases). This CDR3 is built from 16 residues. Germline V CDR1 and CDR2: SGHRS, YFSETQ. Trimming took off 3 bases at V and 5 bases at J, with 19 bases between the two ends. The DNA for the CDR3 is TGCGCCAGCAGCTGGGAAGAAGGGGGGGCGAAAGATACGCAGTATTTT. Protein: CASSWEEGGAKDTQYF.

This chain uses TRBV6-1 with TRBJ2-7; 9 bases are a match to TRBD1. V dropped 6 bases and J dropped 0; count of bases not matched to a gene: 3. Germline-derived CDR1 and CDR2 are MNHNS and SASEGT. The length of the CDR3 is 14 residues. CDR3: CASSRQGGSYEQYF. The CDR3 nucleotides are TGTGCCAGCAGCCGACAGGGGGGCTCCTACGAGCAGTACTTC.